This passage covers 16 T cell receptor beta chains from one sample sequenced in a study of blood T cell repertoires in COVID-19. Sequencing was performed with immunoSEQ multiplex PCR; in TCRdb, only in-frame clones are kept and a portion is missing. The repertoire has roughly 380,000 clones, approximately 84% of them found once; the top ten carry 2.5% to 3%. Sequencing input: PBMCs or T cells enriched from blood (not recorded which). The origin of the receptors is a woman aged 25 to 45 who had recovered from COVID-19.

V and J are TRBV18 and TRBJ1-1, with TRBD1 matching over 8 bases. Losses at the gene ends were 3 bases for V and 11 bases for J; bases not matched to a gene: 5. CDR1 is KGHSH and CDR2 is LQKENI in the germline V gene. This CDR3 spans 12 amino acids. The CDR3 spells CASSPDRGAAFF. In nucleotides, the CDR3 is TGTGCCAGCTCACCCGACAGGGGCGCGGCTTTCTTT.

The gene calls are TRBV5-5 and TRBJ2-5, with D possibly TRBD1 on 5 matching bases. Germline CDR1 reads SGHKS; CDR2 reads YYEKEE (reference sequence). CDR3 length: 14 residues. V was cut by 2 bases and J by 2 bases, with 10 bases left in between. CDR3 sequence: CASSFGAGQETQYF. The CDR3 DNA reads TGTGCCAGCAGCTTTGGGGCCGGTCAAGAGACCCAGTACTTC.

The chain recombines TRBV27 with TRBJ1-1, with 9 bases lining up with TRBD1. J lost 2 bases, V lost 8 bases, and 6 bases had no gene match. Germline CDR1 reads MNHEY; CDR2 reads SMNVEV (reference sequence). The CDR3 extends over 14 amino acids. As DNA, the CDR3 is TGTGCCAGCGATAAGACAGGGGGAAACACTGAAGCTTTCTTT. Protein: CASDKTGGNTEAFF.

The chain has TRBV19 and TRBJ1-5; the D gene is possibly TRBD1 (5 bases). Between the trimmed V and J ends, which lost 2 bases and 1 base, there was a span of 15 bases. CDR1 LNHDA and CDR2 SQIVND come from the germline V gene (reference sequence). This CDR3 comprises 17 residues. The CDR3 loop reads CASSITSGLLSNQPQHF. The CDR3, as DNA: TGTGCCAGTAGTATAACTTCGGGACTGCTAAGCAATCAGCCCCAGCATTTT.

The rearrangement joins TRBV21-1 to TRBJ2-2; the table's D call, TRBD2, was not checked against the DNA. TRBV21-1 is noted as a pseudogene. The CDR3 totals 17 residues. CDR3 DNA: TGTGCCAGCAGCCCCTCGGGACTAGCGGGAGTGGTCGGGGAGCTGTTTTTT. It is translated as CASSPSGLAGVVGELFF.

The CDR3 region has the DNA TGTGCCAGCAGTTTGTATCAGGGGACAGTAACTAACTATGGCTACACCTTC. It is translated as CASSLYQGTVTNYGYTF. This sequence joins TRBV28 and TRBJ1-2, with 7 bases matching TRBD1. V shed 3 bases, J shed 0 bases, and the junction held 10 bases outside the gene matches. The germline gives CDR1 MDHEN, CDR2 SYDVKM. This CDR3 is built from 17 residues.

The chain employs TRBV18 and TRBJ2-1, with D tentatively TRBD2 (5 bases). The CDR3 is 17 residues long. CDR1 is KGHSH and CDR2 is LQKENI in the germline V gene. V dropped 0 bases and J dropped 0 bases, with 12 bases sitting between them. This chain's CDR3 is CASSPPQRLGSYNEQFF. In DNA, the CDR3 is TGTGCCAGCTCACCACCACAGCGGTTGGGCTCCTACAATGAGCAGTTCTTC.

The table lists this clone with a few counts. This rearrangement joins TRBV19 to TRBJ2-2, with 9 bases matching TRBD1. Germline values: CDR1 LNHDA, CDR2 SQIVND (reference sequence). V shed 11 bases, J shed 1 base, and the junction held 11 bases outside the gene matches. The CDR3 length is 16 residues. CDR3 region: CAGHRGPLLNTGELFF. DNA of the CDR3: TGTGCCGGACACAGGGGGCCTTTGTTGAACACCGGGGAGCTGTTTTTT.

The table lists this clone with a count of one. A read error may account for a junction end that differs from germline. The rearrangement uses TRBV27 and TRBJ2-1; 11 nucleotides line up with TRBD2. The CDR3 runs to 19 residues. The germline V gene has CDR1 MNHEY and CDR2 SMNVEV (reference sequence). The CDR3 loop is CASSVSGTGTSGKYNEQFF. The CDR3 DNA sequence: TGTGCCAGCAGTGTATCCGGGACAGGGACTAGCGGAAAATACAATGAGCAGTTCTTC.

The gene calls are TRBV10-1 and TRBJ1-2; D is undetermined. Germline CDR1 is WNHNN and CDR2 is SYGVQD (reference sequence). The CDR3 is 13 residues long. V lost 3 bases, J lost 2 bases, and 7 bases lay in between. This CDR3 reads CASSEGRNYGYTF. CDR3 nucleotide sequence: TGCGCCAGCAGTGAAGGGAGGAACTATGGCTACACCTTC.

The chain has TRBV2 and TRBJ2-1; 8 bases line up with TRBD1. Losses at the gene ends were 5 bases for V and 7 bases for J; bases not matched to a gene: 13. This CDR3 spans 16 amino acids. Germline-derived CDR1 and CDR2 are SNHLY and FYNNEI. The CDR3 bases are TGTGCCAGCAGTTCGTCTCCAGGGGGCGCGGGGAATGAGCAGTTCTTC. Amino acid sequence: CASSSSPGGAGNEQFF.

The chain combines TRBV9 with TRBJ1-1, with a possible D match to TRBD1 (6 bases). The CDR3 length is 16 residues. The V and J ends lost 4 bases and 0 bases respectively, with 16 bases between them. Germline lookup yields CDR1 SGDLS and CDR2 YYNGEE. The CDR3 sequence is CASSYGQSNLNTEAFF. CDR3 in DNA: TGTGCCAGCAGCTACGGACAGTCCAATTTGAACACTGAAGCTTTCTTT.

The chain combines TRBV29-1 with TRBJ1-4; 11 bases align to TRBD1. The CDR3 loop spans 13 amino acids. V was pared by 1 base and J by 10 bases, with 2 bases of the junction left unmatched. Germline assignment: CDR1 SQVTM and CDR2 ANQGSEA. The CDR3 DNA reads as TGCAGCGTTGAAGCGGGACAGGGGGGAAAACTGTTTTTT. Translating gives CSVEAGQGGKLFF.

This clone was detected a few times. V and J are TRBV4-1 and TRBJ1-5; possibly TRBD1 for D (6 bases). V was clipped by 0 bases and J by 6 bases, with 12 bases between them. This CDR3 contains 15 residues. Germline lookup yields CDR1 MGHRA and CDR2 YSYEKL. For the CDR3, the DNA is TGCGCCAGCAGCCAAGAAGAACAGGGAAGTCAGCCCCAGCATTTT. Protein: CASSQEEQGSQPQHF.

V is TRBV4-1 and J is TRBJ2-5, with 7 positions matching TRBD2. The CDR3 covers 15 residues. Trimming took 5 bases from V and 5 from J; bases not matched to a gene: 11. Looked up from germline, CDR1 is MGHRA and CDR2 is YSYEKL. Here the CDR3 reads CASSNPGRGGETQYF. The CDR3 DNA reads TGCGCCAGCAGCAACCCCGGGCGGGGAGGGGAGACCCAGTACTTC.

This clone was seen a single time. The genes are TRBV5-1 and TRBJ2-7, with TRBD1 identical over 10 bases. The V segment lost 2 bases and the J segment 3 bases; nucleotides outside the gene matches: 5. Germline V gives CDR1 SGHRS, CDR2 YFSETQ. The CDR3 contains 15 residues. The CDR3 spells CASSFGTGAGYEQYF. As DNA, the CDR3 is TGCGCCAGCAGCTTCGGGACAGGGGCAGGCTACGAGCAGTACTTC.